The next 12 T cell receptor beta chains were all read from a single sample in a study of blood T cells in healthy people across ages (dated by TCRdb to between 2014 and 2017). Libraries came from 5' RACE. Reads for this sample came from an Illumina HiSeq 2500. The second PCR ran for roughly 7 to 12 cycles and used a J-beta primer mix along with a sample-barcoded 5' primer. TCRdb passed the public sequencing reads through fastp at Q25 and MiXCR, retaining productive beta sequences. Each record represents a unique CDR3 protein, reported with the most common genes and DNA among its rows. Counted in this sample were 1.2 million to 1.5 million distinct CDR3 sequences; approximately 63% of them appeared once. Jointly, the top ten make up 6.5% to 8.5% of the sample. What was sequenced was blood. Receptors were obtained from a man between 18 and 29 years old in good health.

CDR3 coding DNA: TGCAGCGTTGCTTGGGACAGTCCTTATGCCGAGCAGTACTTC. It yields the protein CSVAWDSPYAEQYF. The genes are TRBV29-1 and TRBJ2-5, with 7 bases fitting TRBD1. The closer fit of TRBJ2-7 to the DNA end suggests the J call may be wrong. Germline CDR1 and CDR2: SQVTM and ANQGSEA. This CDR3 spans 14 amino acids.

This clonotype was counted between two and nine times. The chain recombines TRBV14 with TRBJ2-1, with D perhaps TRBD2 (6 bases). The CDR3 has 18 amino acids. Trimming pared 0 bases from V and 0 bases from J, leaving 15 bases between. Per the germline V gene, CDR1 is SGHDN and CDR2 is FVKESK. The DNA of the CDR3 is TGTGCCAGCAGCCAAGATCCGACCGGACTAACCTCCTACAATGAGCAGTTCTTC. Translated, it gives CASSQDPTGLTSYNEQFF.

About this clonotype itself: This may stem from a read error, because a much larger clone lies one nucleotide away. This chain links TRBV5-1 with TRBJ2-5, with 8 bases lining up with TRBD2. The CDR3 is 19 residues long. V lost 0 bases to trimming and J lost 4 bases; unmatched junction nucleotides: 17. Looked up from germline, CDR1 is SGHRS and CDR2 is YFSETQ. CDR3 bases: TGCGCCAGCAGCTTGGTGGCCCGACGAGCGGGAGTTCAAGGAGAGACCCAGTACTTC. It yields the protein CASSLVARRAGVQGETQYF.

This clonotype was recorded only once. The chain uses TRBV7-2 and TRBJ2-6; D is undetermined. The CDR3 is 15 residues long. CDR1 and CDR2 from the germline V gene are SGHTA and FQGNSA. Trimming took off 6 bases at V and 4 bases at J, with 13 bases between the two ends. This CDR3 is CASSSGLAGANVLTF. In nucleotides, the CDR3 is TGTGCCAGCAGTTCGGGTCTCGCCGGGGCCAACGTCCTGACTTTC.

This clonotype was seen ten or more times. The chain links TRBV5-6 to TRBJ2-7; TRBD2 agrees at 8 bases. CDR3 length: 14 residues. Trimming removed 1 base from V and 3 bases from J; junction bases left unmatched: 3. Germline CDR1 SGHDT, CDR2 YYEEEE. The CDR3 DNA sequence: TGTGCCAGCAGCTTGACTAGCGGAAACTACGAGCAGTACTTC. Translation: CASSLTSGNYEQYF.

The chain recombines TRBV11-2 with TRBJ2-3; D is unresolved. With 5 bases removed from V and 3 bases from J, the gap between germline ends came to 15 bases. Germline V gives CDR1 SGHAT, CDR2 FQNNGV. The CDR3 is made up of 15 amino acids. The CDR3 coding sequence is TGTGCCAGCAGCCTTCTCTCCCCACAGACAGATACGCAGTATTTT. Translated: CASSLLSPQTDTQYF.

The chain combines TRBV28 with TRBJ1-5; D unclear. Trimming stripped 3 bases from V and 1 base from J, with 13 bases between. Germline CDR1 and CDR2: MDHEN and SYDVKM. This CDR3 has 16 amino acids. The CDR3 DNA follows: TGTGCCAGCAGTTTGACGGGTGCGGGGAGCAATCAGCCCCAGCATTTT. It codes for CASSLTGAGSNQPQHF.

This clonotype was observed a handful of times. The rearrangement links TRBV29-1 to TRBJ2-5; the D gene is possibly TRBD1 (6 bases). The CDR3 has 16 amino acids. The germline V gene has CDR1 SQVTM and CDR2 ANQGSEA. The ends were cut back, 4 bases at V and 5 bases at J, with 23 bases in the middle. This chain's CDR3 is CSVVLLGQGLWETQYF. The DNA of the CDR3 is TGCAGCGTTGTTCTGTTGGGGCAGGGGCTATGGGAGACCCAGTACTTC.

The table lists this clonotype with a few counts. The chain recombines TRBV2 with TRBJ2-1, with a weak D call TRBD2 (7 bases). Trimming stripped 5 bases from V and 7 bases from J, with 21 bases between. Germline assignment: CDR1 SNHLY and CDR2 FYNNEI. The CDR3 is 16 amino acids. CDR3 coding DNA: TGTGCCAGCAGTAGGGGGGGGCGCCTAGTCTGGAATGAGCAGTTCTTC. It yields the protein CASSRGGRLVWNEQFF.

The CDR3 DNA is TGCAGTGCTAGAGATTTCGGACTAGCGGGAGTAAATGAGCAGTTCTTC. Translation: CSARDFGLAGVNEQFF. The V call is TRBV20-1, the J call TRBJ2-1; TRBD2 aligns across 13 bases. The CDR3 is 16 residues long. Germline V gene data show CDR1 as DFQATT and CDR2 as SNEGSKA (reference sequence). Losses at the gene ends were 0 bases for V and 7 bases for J; bases not matched to a gene: 6.

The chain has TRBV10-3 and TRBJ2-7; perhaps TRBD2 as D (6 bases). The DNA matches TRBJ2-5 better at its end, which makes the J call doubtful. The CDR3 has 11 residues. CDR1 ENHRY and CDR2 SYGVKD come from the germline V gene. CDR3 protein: CAAGGMETQYF. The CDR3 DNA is TGTGCCGCCGGAGGGATGGAGACCCAGTACTTC.

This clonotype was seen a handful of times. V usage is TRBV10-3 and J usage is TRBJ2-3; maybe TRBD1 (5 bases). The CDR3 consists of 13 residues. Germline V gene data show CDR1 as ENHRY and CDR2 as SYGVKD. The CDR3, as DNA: TGTGCAAGATCCCTGGACAACACAGATACGCAGTATTTT. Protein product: CARSLDNTDTQYF.